The next 5 T cell receptor beta chains were all read from a single sample in a study of OX40 agonist ivuxolimab in advanced cancers. Sequencing used immunoSEQ multiplex PCR; TCRdb keeps in-frame clones, though not all of them. The data show 65,000 to 90,000 clones, with more than 80% seen just once and roughly 8.9% held by the top ten. This specimen was CD4+ or CD8+ T cells sorted from blood, taken in a trial of the OX40 agonist ivuxolimab. The receptors were gathered from an adult with an advanced solid tumor such as melanoma, head and neck, liver or kidney cancer.

The rearrangement uses TRBV6-5 and TRBJ2-7; TRBD1 agrees at 7 bases. Germline-derived CDR1 and CDR2 are MNHEY and SVGAGI. This CDR3 comprises 13 residues. Trimming cost V 10 bases and J 4 bases; bases outside gene matches: 10. The CDR3 here is CATSWTGGYEQYF. Written as DNA, the CDR3 is TGTGCCACATCCTGGACAGGAGGTTACGAGCAGTACTTC.

The chain uses TRBV7-8 and TRBJ2-1; possible D gene TRBD2, 5 bases. This CDR3 has 13 amino acids. V was cut by 4 bases and J by 11 bases, with 15 bases left in between. Looked up from germline, CDR1 is SGHVS and CDR2 is FQNEAQ. Written as DNA, the CDR3 is TGTGCCAGCAGCTCCCCCCGGTTAGCGCAGCAGTTCTTC. This codes for CASSSPRLAQQFF.

The gene calls are TRBV9 and TRBJ2-1; 9 bases align to TRBD2. The CDR3 has 15 residues. After removal of 0 bases from V and 8 bases from J, the junction contained 6 bases not matched to a gene. Looked up from germline, CDR1 is SGDLS and CDR2 is YYNGEE. CDR3 in DNA: TGTGCCAGCAGCGTAGGCGGCGGGAGGGAACATGAGCAGTTCTTC. It yields the protein CASSVGGGREHEQFF.

The chain uses TRBV30 and TRBJ2-7, with 7 bases identical to TRBD1. The CDR3 has 13 residues. The germline V gene encodes CDR1 GTSNPN and CDR2 SVGIG (reference sequence). V shed 2 bases, J shed 2 bases, and the junction held 3 bases outside the gene matches. In nucleotides, the CDR3 is TGTGCCTGGAGTAGTAGGGGGCCCTACGAGCAGTACGTC. It encodes CAWSSRGPYEQYV.

The genes are TRBV7-3 and TRBJ2-2; 7 bases are a match to TRBD1. The germline V gene encodes CDR1 SGHTA and CDR2 FQGTGA. CDR3 size: 17 residues. V lost 1 base to trimming and J lost 2 bases; unmatched junction nucleotides: 7. CDR3 in DNA: TGTGCCAGCAGCTTAATTAGGGGGCGCAGAAACACCGGGGAGCTGTTTTTT. Translating gives CASSLIRGRRNTGELFF. Together with reference TRBV7-3 and TRBJ2-2, the CDR3 gives the full variable domain: GAGVSQTPSNKVTEKGKYVELRCDPISGHTALYWYRQSLGQGPEFLIYFQGTGAADDSGLPNDRFFAVRPEGSVSTLKIQRTERGDSAVYLCASSLIRGRRNTGELFFGEGSRLTVL.